The clone carrying this TCR beta chain was recorded at least ten times. What it binds is unknown. Authors of the study amplified TCR beta CDR3 regions from RNA transcripts. An initial round of RT-PCR targeting the TCR CDR3 relied on the HTBI primer set. One entry per CDR3 protein, called by TCRdb with MiXCR from the multiplex PCR reads. The sample has hundreds of thousands of distinct CDR3 sequences; 12% to 15% are singletons. These data originate in a study of T cells in Graves' hyperthyroidism and ophthalmopathy. Study-wide results and limits: Progression to ophthalmopathy was predicted a median of approximately seven months early.

The CDR3 contains 16 residues. Germline trimming cut 6 bases from V and 1 base from J; bases unmatched to any gene: 9. The chain links TRBV12-3 or TRBV12-4 to TRBJ1-1, with 9 bases fitting TRBD1. The TCR was taken from a woman between 18 and 29 years old with Graves' hyperthyroidism. The source material was blood. In DNA form, the CDR3 reads TGTGCCAGCAGAAGACCCCCGGGACAGGGGAACACTGAAGCTTTCTTT. It is translated as CASRRPPGQGNTEAFF.